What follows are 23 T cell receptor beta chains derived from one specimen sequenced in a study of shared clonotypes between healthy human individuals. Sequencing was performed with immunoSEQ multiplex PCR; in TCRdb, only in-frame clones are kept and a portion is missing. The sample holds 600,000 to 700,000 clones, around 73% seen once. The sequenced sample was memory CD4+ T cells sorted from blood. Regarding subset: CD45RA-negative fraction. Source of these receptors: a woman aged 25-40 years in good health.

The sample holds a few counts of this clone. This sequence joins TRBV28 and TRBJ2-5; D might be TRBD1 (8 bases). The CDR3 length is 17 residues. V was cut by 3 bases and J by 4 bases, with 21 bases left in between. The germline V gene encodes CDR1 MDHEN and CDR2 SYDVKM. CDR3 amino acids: CASSFTPSGGGGETQYF. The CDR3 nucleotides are TGTGCCAGCAGTTTTACCCCTTCAGGGGGCGGGGGAGAGACCCAGTACTTC.

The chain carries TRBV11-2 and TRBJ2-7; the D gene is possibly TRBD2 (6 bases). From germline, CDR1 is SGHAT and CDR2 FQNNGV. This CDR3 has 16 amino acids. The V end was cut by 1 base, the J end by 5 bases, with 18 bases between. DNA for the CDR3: TGTGCCAGCAGCTTAGTGCGGAGGGCCCAGGGAGACGAGCAGTACTTC. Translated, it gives CASSLVRRAQGDEQYF.

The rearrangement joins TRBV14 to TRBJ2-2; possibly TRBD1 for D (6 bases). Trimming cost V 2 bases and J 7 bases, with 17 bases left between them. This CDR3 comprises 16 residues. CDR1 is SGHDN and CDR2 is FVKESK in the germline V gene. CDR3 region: CASSQLGQTAIGELFF. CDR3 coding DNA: TGTGCCAGCAGCCAATTAGGACAGACGGCAATCGGGGAGCTGTTTTTT. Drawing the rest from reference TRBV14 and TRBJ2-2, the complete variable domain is EAGVTQFPSHSVIEKGQTVTLRCDPISGHDNLYWYRRVMGKEIKFLLHFVKESKQDESGMPNNRFLAERTGGTYSTLKVQPAELEDSGVYFCASSQLGQTAIGELFFGEGSRLTVL.

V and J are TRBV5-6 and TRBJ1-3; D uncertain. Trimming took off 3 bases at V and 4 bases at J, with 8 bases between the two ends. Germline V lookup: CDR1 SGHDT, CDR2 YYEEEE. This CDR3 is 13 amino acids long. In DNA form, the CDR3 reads TGTGCCAGCAGCTGGGGTCCGGGAAACACCATATATTTT. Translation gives CASSWGPGNTIYF.

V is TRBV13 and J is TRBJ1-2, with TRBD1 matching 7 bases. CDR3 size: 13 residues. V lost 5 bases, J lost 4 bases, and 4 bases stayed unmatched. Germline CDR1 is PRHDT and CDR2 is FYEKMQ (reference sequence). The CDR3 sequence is CASSPRDSYGYTF. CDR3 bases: TGTGCCAGCAGCCCCCGGGACAGCTATGGCTACACCTTC.

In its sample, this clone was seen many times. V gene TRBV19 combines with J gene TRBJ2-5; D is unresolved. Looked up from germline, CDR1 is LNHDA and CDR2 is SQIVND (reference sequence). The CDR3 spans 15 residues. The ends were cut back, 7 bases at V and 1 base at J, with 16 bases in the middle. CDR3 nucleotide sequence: TGTGCCAGTAACATACCGGGCGGCGGCCAAGAGACCCAGTACTTC. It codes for CASNIPGGGQETQYF.

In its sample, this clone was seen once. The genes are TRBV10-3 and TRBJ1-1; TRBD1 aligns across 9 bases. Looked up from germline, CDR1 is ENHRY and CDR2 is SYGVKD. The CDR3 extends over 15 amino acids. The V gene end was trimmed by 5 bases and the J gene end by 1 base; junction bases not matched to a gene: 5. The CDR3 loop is CAISRPGQGNTEAFF. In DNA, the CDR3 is TGTGCCATCAGTAGACCGGGACAGGGGAACACTGAAGCTTTCTTT.

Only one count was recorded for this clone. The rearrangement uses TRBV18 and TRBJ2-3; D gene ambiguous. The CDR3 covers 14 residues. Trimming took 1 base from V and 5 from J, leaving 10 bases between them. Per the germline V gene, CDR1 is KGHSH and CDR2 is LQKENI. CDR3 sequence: CASSPRGGGDTQYF. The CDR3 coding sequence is TGTGCCAGCTCACCACGAGGTGGCGGAGATACGCAGTATTTT.

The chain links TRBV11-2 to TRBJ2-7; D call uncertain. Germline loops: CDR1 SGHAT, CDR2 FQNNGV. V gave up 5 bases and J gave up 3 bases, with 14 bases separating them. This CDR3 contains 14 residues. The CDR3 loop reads CASSPLDILYEQYF. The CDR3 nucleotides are TGTGCCAGCAGCCCGCTCGACATACTCTACGAGCAGTACTTC.

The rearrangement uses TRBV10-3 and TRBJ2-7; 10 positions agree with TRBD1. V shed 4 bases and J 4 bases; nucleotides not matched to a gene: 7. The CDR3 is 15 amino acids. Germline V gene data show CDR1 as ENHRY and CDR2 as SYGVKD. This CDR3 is CAISGSTGGRYEQYF. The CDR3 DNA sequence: TGTGCCATCAGTGGGTCGACAGGGGGCCGTTACGAGCAGTACTTC.

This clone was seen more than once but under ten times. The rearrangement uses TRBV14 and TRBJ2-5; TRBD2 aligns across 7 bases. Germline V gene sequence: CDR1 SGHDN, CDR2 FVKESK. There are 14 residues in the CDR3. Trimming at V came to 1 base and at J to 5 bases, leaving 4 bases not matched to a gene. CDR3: CASSQGLSGETQYF. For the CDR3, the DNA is TGTGCCAGCAGCCAAGGGCTTAGCGGGGAGACCCAGTACTTC.

The CDR3 reads CASSFQGHEQYF. CDR3 DNA: TGTGCCAGCAGCTTTCAGGGTCACGAGCAGTACTTC. V is TRBV11-2 and J is TRBJ2-7; tentatively, D is TRBD1 (5 bases). The CDR3 has 12 amino acids. V was shortened by 3 bases and J by 5 bases, with 8 bases between the two germline ends. Per germline, CDR1 SGHAT and CDR2 FQNNGV.

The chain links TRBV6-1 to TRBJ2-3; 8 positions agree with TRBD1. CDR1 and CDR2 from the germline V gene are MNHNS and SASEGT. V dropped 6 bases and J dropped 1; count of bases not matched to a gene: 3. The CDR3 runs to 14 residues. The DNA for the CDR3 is TGTGCCAGCAGCCTGGGACAGGGCACAGATACGCAGTATTTT. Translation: CASSLGQGTDTQYF.

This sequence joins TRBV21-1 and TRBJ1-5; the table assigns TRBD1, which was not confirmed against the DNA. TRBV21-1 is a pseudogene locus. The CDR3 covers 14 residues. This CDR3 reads CASRRTGSNQPQHF. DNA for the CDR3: TGTGCCAGCAGGCGGACAGGGAGCAATCAGCCCCAGCATTTT.

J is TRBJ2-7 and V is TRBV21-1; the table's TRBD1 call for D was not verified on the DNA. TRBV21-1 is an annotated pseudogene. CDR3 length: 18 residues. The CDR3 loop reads CASSHRDRVNAISYEQYF. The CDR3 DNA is TGTGCCAGCAGCCACCGGGACAGGGTCAACGCGATCTCCTACGAGCAGTACTTC.

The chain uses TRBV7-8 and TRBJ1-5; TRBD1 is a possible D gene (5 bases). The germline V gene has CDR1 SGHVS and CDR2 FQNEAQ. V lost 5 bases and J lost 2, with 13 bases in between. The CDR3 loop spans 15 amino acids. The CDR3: CASSHRDGGNQPQHF. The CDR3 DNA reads TGTGCCAGCAGCCACCGGGACGGGGGCAATCAGCCCCAGCATTTT.

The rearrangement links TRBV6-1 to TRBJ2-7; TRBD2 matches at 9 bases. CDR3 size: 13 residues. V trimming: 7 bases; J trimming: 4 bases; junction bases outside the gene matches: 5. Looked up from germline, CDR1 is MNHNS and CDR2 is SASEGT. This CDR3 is CASTSGKSYEQYF. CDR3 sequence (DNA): TGTGCCAGCACTAGCGGGAAGTCTTACGAGCAGTACTTC.

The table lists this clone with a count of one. This CDR3 is CASSLRTVEESEKLFF. DNA of the CDR3: TGTGCCAGCAGCTTACGTACGGTGGAGGAAAGTGAAAAACTGTTTTTT. The gene calls are TRBV7-9 and TRBJ1-4, with D unresolved. The CDR3 consists of 16 residues. The germline V gene encodes CDR1 SEHNR and CDR2 FQNEAQ (reference sequence). Trimming left V 2 bases short and J 7 bases short, with 17 bases between.

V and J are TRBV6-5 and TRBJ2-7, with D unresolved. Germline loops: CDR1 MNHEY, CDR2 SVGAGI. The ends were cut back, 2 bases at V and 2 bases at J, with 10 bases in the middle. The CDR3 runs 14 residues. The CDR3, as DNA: TGTGCCAGCAGTTACACGGTGACTCCCTACGAGCAGTACTTC. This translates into CASSYTVTPYEQYF.

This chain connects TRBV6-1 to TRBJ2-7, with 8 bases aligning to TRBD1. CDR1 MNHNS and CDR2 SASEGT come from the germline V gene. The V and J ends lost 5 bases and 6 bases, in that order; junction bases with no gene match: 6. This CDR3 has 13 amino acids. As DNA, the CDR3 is TGTGCCAGCAGTTTGGACAGGGCGGGCGAGCAGTACTTC. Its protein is CASSLDRAGEQYF.

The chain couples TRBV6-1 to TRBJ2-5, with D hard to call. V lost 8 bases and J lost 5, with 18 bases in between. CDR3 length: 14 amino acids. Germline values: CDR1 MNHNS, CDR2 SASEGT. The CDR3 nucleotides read TGTGCCAGCGCGCCGGGCCCCACGAGGGAGACCCAGTACTTC. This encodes CASAPGPTRETQYF.

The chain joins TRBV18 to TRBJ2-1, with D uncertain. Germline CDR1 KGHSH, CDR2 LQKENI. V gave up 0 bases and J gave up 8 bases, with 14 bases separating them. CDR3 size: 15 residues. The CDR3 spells CASSPPARPTDEQFF. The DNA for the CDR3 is TGTGCCAGCTCACCACCGGCCCGGCCAACTGATGAGCAGTTCTTC.

The CDR3 DNA follows: TGTGCCAGCGGGGGGACAGGGTTTGGCGGGGAGCTGTTTTTT. It specifies CASGGTGFGGELFF. The chain is built from TRBV6-1 and TRBJ2-2; 9 bases agree with TRBD1. CDR3 length: 14 amino acids. V shed 8 bases and J 7 bases; nucleotides not matched to a gene: 8. Germline V gene sequence: CDR1 MNHNS, CDR2 SASEGT.